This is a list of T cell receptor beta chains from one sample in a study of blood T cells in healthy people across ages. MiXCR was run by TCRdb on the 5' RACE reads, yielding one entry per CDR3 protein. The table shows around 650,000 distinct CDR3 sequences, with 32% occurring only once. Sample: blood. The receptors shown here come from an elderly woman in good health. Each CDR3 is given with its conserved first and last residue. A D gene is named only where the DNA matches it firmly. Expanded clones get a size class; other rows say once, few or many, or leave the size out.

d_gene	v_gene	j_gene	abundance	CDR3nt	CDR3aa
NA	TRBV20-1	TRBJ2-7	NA	TGCAGTGCTAGAGCCCAGGGCTATTACGAGCAGTACTTC	CSARAQGYYEQYF
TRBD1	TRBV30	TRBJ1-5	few	TGTGCCTGGAGTTCAGGGGGGGAACATCAGCCCCAGCATTTT	CAWSSGGEHQPQHF
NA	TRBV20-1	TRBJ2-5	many	TGCAGTGCCCTTCTCGGCGGTCAAGAGACCCAGTACTTC	CSALLGGQETQYF
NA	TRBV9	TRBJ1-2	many	TGTGCCAGCAGCCTCCGGACAGAATTCTATGGCTACACCTTC	CASSLRTEFYGYTF
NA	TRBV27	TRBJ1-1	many	TGTGCCAGCAGTTTATCTTCGGGACTGAACACTGAAGCTTTCTTT	CASSLSSGLNTEAFF
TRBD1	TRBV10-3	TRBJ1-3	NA	TGTGCCATCCTGGGACAGGGGGAGGACACCATATATTTT	CAILGQGEDTIYF
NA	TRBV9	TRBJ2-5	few	TGTGCCAGCAGCGCCTTCCTTGAGGCGGAAGGACGAGAGACCCAGTACTTC	CASSAFLEAEGRETQYF
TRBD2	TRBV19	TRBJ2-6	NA	TGTGCCAGTAGCCCCGCGGGGGGCTACTCTGGGGCCAACGTCCTGACTTTC	CASSPAGGYSGANVLTF
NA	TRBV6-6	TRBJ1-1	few	TGTGCCAGCAGTCGGGGCTCTGAAGCTTTCTTT	CASSRGSEAFF
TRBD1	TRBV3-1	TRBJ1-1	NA	TGTGCCAGCAGCCAACTACAGGGGATCACTGAAGCTTTCTTT	CASSQLQGITEAFF
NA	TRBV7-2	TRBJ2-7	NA	TGTGCCAGCAGCTTCGACGGGGATGGTGAGCAGTACTTC	CASSFDGDGEQYF
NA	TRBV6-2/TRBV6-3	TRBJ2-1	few	TGTGCCAGCAGTTACGGGTCTATCAATGAGCAGTTCTTC	CASSYGSINEQFF
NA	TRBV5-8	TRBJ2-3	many	TGTGCCAGCAGCTTGCGGAGGGTTGAGCAGTATTTT	CASSLRRVEQYF
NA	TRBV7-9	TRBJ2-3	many	TGTGCCAGCAGCCCTATTCTGGGGCCGGACGATACGCAGTATTTT	CASSPILGPDDTQYF
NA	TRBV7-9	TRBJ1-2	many	TGCGCCAGCAGCTTGGACAACTATGGCTACACCTTC	CASSLDNYGYTF
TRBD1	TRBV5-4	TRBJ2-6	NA	TGTGCCAGCAGCTTTGGACAGGTGGGGGCCAACGTCCTGACTTTC	CASSFGQVGANVLTF
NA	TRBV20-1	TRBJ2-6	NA	TGCAGTGCTAGAGATAGTAGTGGCGGAAGCTCTGGGGCCAACGCCCTGACTTTC	CSARDSSGGSSGANALTF
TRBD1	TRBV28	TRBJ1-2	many	TGTGCCAGCAGTTTTCCGGGACAGGGGGCTCCCCTCTATGGCTACACCTTC	CASSFPGQGAPLYGYTF
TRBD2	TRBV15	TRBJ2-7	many	TGTGCCACCGGGGGGGAAAACTACGAGCAGTACTTC	CATGGENYEQYF
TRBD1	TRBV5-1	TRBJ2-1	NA	TGCGCCAGCAGCTGGAGCCCGGACAGGGAGCAGTTCTTC	CASSWSPDREQFF
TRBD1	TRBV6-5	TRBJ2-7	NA	TGTGCCAGCAGCTCACCGGACAGGGCCTACGAGCAGTACTTC	CASSSPDRAYEQYF
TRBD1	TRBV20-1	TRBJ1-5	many	TGCAGTGCTAATGGACAGGGCGGAGGTCAGCCCCAGCATTTT	CSANGQGGGQPQHF
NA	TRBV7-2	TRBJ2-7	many	TGTGCCAGCAGTCGAACCTACGAGCAGTACTTC	CASSRTYEQYF
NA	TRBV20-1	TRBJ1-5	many	TGCAGTGCTAGTATCGGACAGAGTTCAACCCAGCATTTT	CSASIGQSSTQHF
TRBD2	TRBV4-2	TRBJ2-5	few	TGTGTCAGCAGCCAAGATCGGCCTAGCGGGTCACAAGAGATCCAGTACTTC	CVSSQDRPSGSQEIQYF
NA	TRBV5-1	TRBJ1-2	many	TGCGCCAGCAGCCCAGACCCCTATAACTATGGCTACACCTTC	CASSPDPYNYGYTF
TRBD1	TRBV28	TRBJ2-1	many	TGTGCCAGCAGTTCCGGTGCTACAGGGGGCTTCAATGAGCAGTTCTTC	CASSSGATGGFNEQFF
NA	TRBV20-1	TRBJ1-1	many	TGCAGTGCTGCCGGGGGGCTAAGGACACAGAACACTGAAGCTTTCTTT	CSAAGGLRTQNTEAFF
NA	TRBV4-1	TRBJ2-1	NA	TGCGCCAGCAGCCAAGATCCCGGGGGCCTGAGCTCCTACAATGAGCAGTTCTTC	CASSQDPGGLSSYNEQFF
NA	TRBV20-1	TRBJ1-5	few	TGCAGTGCTAGATTAAGGGGTAATCGGCCCCAGCATTTT	CSARLRGNRPQHF
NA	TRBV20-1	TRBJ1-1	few	TGCAGTGCCCAGTGGGCGCTTGAAGCTTTCTTT	CSAQWALEAFF
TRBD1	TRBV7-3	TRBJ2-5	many	TGTGCCAGCAGCTTAAGGGGGACAGGGGTCCTGGAGACCCAGTACTTC	CASSLRGTGVLETQYF
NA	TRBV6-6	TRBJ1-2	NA	TGTGCCAGCAGTACCCAGGGGAGGGCCTATGGCTACACCTTC	CASSTQGRAYGYTF
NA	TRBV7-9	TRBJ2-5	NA	TGTGCCAGCAGCTTCCTTGCAGGGCAAGGGACCCAGTACTTC	CASSFLAGQGTQYF
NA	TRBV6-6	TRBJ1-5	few	TGTGCCAGCCGGAACCTTTGGGTTCAGCCCCAGCATTTT	CASRNLWVQPQHF
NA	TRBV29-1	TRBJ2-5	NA	TGCAGCGTTGAGGGACGAGACCAAGAGACCCAGTACTTC	CSVEGRDQETQYF
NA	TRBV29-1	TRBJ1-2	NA	TGCAGCGTTCAGGGTCTCTCCTATGGCTACACCTTC	CSVQGLSYGYTF
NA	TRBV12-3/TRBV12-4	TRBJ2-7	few	TGTGCCAGCAGTTTCCTCGCCAATACTGGCGAGCAGTACTTC	CASSFLANTGEQYF
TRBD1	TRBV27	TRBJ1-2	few	TGTGCCAGCAGTATGGGGAGGGGGCCATATTATGGCTACACCTTC	CASSMGRGPYYGYTF
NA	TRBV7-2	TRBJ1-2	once	TGTGCCAGCAGCTTAAAGGTTGGGGACTATGGCTACACCTTC	CASSLKVGDYGYTF
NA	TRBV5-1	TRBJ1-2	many	TGCGCCAGCAGCTTGGAGGCCGCCCGGCGTGGCTACACCTTC	CASSLEAARRGYTF
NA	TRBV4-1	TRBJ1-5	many	TGCGCCAGCAGCCAAGAGTCACCGTATAGCAATCAGCCCCAGCATTTT	CASSQESPYSNQPQHF
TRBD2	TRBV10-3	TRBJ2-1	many	TGTGCCATCAGGGGACTAGGCCTGAATGAGCAGTTCTTC	CAIRGLGLNEQFF
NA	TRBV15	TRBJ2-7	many	TGTGCCACCAGCAGTATCCACAGGGAGGTTTACGAGCAGTACTTC	CATSSIHREVYEQYF
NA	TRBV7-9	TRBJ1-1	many	TGTGCCAGCAGCCTAACCCCTCAGGCTGAAGCTTTCTTT	CASSLTPQAEAFF
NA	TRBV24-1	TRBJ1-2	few	TGTGCCACCAGTGGGGGAACTGGCTACACCTTC	CATSGGTGYTF
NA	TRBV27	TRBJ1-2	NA	TGTGCCAGCAGTTCGGACAAGGGCTATGGCTACACCTTC	CASSSDKGYGYTF
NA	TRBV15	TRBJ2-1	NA	TGTGCCACCAGTGTTGTTAGCTCCTACAATGAGCAGTTCTTC	CATSVVSSYNEQFF
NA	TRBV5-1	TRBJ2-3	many	TGCGCCAGCAGCTTGGATGGGAAGGGCACAGATACGCAGTATTTT	CASSLDGKGTDTQYF
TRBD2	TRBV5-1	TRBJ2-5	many	TGCGCCAGCAGATACGGTCGGGGGGAAGAGACCCAGTACTTC	CASRYGRGEETQYF
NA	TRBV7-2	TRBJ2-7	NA	TGTGCCAGCAGCACGGCAGGGGGGCGGATTTACAATGAGCAGTACTTC	CASSTAGGRIYNEQYF